A single sample is the source of the 8 T cell receptor beta chains below, sequenced in a study of cytomegalovirus exposure and HLA in healthy donors. The PCR ran on 60 Vbeta and 13 Jbeta primers. Sequencing used immunoSEQ multiplex PCR; TCRdb keeps in-frame clones, though not all of them. The sample has 90,000 to 150,000 clones, 75% to 90% seen once. The sample comprised PBMCs. These receptors were obtained from a man aged 40-50 years in good health and CMV-seronegative.

The chain carries TRBV5-1 and TRBJ2-1, with D tentatively TRBD1 (7 bases). V lost 5 bases to trimming and J lost 8 bases, with 17 bases between them. Germline loops: CDR1 SGHRS, CDR2 YFSETQ. The CDR3 contains 14 residues. CDR3: CASRPGDSRYEQFF. Written as DNA, the CDR3 is TGCGCCAGCAGACCGGGGGACAGCCGGTATGAGCAGTTCTTC.

The chain recombines TRBV18 with TRBJ2-7; a possible D gene is TRBD2 (5 bases). The CDR3 is made up of 16 amino acids. Germline CDR1 is KGHSH and CDR2 is LQKENI. V was cut by 2 bases and J by 0 bases, with 14 bases left in between. The CDR3 nucleotides read TGTGCCAGCTCACCAAGCACGGGGTTTAACTCCTACGAGCAGTACTTC. It encodes CASSPSTGFNSYEQYF. The full variable domain, completed using reference TRBV18 and TRBJ2-7, is NAGVMQNPRHLVRRRGQEARLRCSPMKGHSHVYWYRQLPEEGLKFMVYLQKENIIDESGMPKERFSAEFPKEGPSILRIQQVVRGDSAAYFCASSPSTGFNSYEQYFGPGTRLTVT.

The chain is built from TRBV11-1 and TRBJ2-7, with TRBD1 matching over 8 bases. The CDR3 spans 15 residues. Germline CDR1 SGHAT, CDR2 FQDESV (reference sequence). The ends lost 3 bases at V and 3 bases at J; junction bases unmatched: 7. The CDR3 bases are TGTGCCAGCAGCTTTTCCCAGGGGGCAAGCTACGAGCAGTACTTC. Translating it yields CASSFSQGASYEQYF.

The rearrangement uses TRBV7-9 and TRBJ1-4; 7 bases are a match to TRBD1. There are 17 residues in the CDR3. Trimming at V came to 1 base and at J to 4 bases, leaving 9 bases not matched to a gene. Germline V gene lookup returns CDR1 SEHNR and CDR2 FQNEAQ (reference sequence). CDR3 nucleotide sequence: TGTGCCAGCAGCTTAGGGCGGAGAGGGACAGATAATGAAAAACTGTTTTTT. It codes for CASSLGRRGTDNEKLFF. The full variable domain, completed using reference TRBV7-9 and TRBJ1-4, is DTGVSQNPRHKITKRGQNVTFRCDPISEHNRLYWYRQTLGQGPEFLTYFQNEAQLEKSRLLSDRFSAERPKGSFSTLEIQRTEQGDSAMYLCASSLGRRGTDNEKLFFGSGTQLSVL.

The chain combines TRBV6-5 with TRBJ2-5; 7 nucleotides align to TRBD1. V lost 5 bases to trimming and J lost 2 bases; unmatched junction nucleotides: 5. Per the germline V gene, CDR1 is MNHEY and CDR2 is SVGAGI. The CDR3 spans 14 residues. DNA of the CDR3: TGTGCCAGCAGTGAGCCGGGACAGCAAGAGACCCAGTACTTC. Protein sequence: CASSEPGQQETQYF.

The chain joins TRBV18 to TRBJ2-5; D not certain. V dropped 4 bases and J dropped 3 bases, with 9 bases sitting between them. CDR1 is KGHSH and CDR2 is LQKENI in the germline V gene. CDR3 length equals 13 residues. CDR3 DNA: TGTGCCAGCTCACGGGCAGTGGAAGAGACCCAGTACTTC. This sequence encodes CASSRAVEETQYF.

J is TRBJ1-2 and V is TRBV11-2; a weak D match, TRBD1 (5 bases). The length of the CDR3 is 12 residues. Germline V gene sequence: CDR1 SGHAT, CDR2 FQNNGV. V shed 6 bases and J shed 7 bases, with 12 bases lying between them. The CDR3 nucleotides read TGTGCCAGCAGGGCGGGGGGGAGTGGCTACACCTTC. Amino acids: CASRAGGSGYTF. Using reference TRBV11-2 and TRBJ1-2 for the parts outside the CDR3, the full variable domain is EAGVAQSPRYKIIEKRQSVAFWCNPISGHATLYWYQQILGQGPKLLIQFQNNGVVDDSQLPKDRFSAERLKGVDSTLKIQPAKLEDSAVYLCASRAGGSGYTFGSGTRLTVV.

The rearrangement joins TRBV6-5 to TRBJ1-1; D is possibly TRBD1 (5 bases). CDR1 is MNHEY and CDR2 is SVGAGI in the germline V gene. The length of the CDR3 is 15 residues. V lost 6 bases to trimming and J lost 4 bases, with 18 bases between them. The CDR3 DNA reads as TGTGCCAGCAGACCCCAATTGGTGGGGGGCACTGAAGCTTTCTTT. Translation: CASRPQLVGGTEAFF.